This entry lists 20 T cell receptor beta chains sequenced from one sample in a study of prognosis after radiotherapy for stage I lung cancer. Two-round multiplex PCR, the amplification method, yielded TCR beta CDR3 from genomic DNA. Gene-specific TRBV and TRBJ primers were used in PCR round one. TCRdb redid the calling of the multiplex PCR reads with MiXCR, one entry per CDR3 protein. Among tens of thousands of distinct CDR3 sequences listed, approximately 35% were seen once. The sample here was PBMCs, taken before or after stereotactic body radiation therapy (not recorded which). These receptors were collected from a donor at least 50 years old with non-small cell lung cancer.

The sample holds many counts of this clonotype. This rearrangement joins TRBV18 to TRBJ2-6, with D unclear. This CDR3 region has 14 residues. With 8 bases removed from V and 0 bases from J, the gap between germline ends came to 8 bases. Per germline, CDR1 KGHSH and CDR2 LQKENI. Written as DNA, the CDR3 is TGTGCCAGCAGCCCCAGCTCTGGGGCCAACGTCCTGACTTTC. This codes for CASSPSSGANVLTF.

This clonotype was found once. This clone may be a read error of a much larger clone one base away. The chain uses TRBV20-1 and TRBJ2-6, with D unclear. Germline-derived CDR1 and CDR2 are DFQATT and SNEGSKA (reference sequence). The CDR3 is 14 amino acids. The CDR3 sequence is CSASYSSGSNVLTF. The DNA for the CDR3 is TGCAGTGCTAGCTACAGCTCTGGGTCCAACGTCCTGACTTTC.

The J gene is TRBJ1-6, the V gene TRBV27; unclear D gene. The CDR3 spans 14 residues. Trimming took off 10 bases at V and 5 bases at J, with 15 bases between the two ends. The germline V gene encodes CDR1 MNHEY and CDR2 SMNVEV (reference sequence). The CDR3: CAISYKQNNSPLHF. DNA of the CDR3: TGTGCCATTAGCTACAAGCAGAATAATTCACCCCTCCACTTT.

Of note for this clonotype: A single base is all that separates this from a far larger clone, so a read error is likely. V and J are TRBV6-1 and TRBJ1-2; D might be TRBD1 (5 bases). This CDR3 has 17 amino acids. The germline V gene encodes CDR1 MNHNS and CDR2 SASEGT. The CDR3 reads CASSESPAGTKSYCYTF. CDR3 sequence (DNA): TGTGCCAGCAGTGAAAGTCCCGCAGGGACGAAATCCTATTGCTACACCTTC.

The CDR3 loop is CTGRRNTGELFF. The DNA for the CDR3 is TGCACGGGGCGGAGGAACACCGGGGAGCTGTTTTTT. The chain combines TRBV20-1 with TRBJ2-2, with D perhaps being TRBD1 or TRBD2 (5 bases each). Per germline, CDR1 DFQATT and CDR2 SNEGSKA (reference sequence). This CDR3 comprises 12 residues.

This clonotype was counted ten times or more. The V gene is TRBV30, the J gene TRBJ1-4, with D hard to call. V dropped 3 bases and J dropped 1 base, with 9 bases sitting between them. CDR1 is GTSNPN, CDR2 SVGIG, per germline (reference sequence). The CDR3 sequence is 14 residues long. Here the CDR3 reads CAWSKTVTNEKLFF. The CDR3 DNA reads TGTGCCTGGAGCAAGACTGTAACTAATGAAAAACTGTTTTTT.

This clonotype was recorded at least ten times. This chain connects TRBV7-3 to TRBJ1-5; weak D call: TRBD1 (6 bases). Trimming shortened V by 5 bases and J by 2 bases, and 13 bases separated the two germline ends. The CDR3 covers 15 residues. Per the germline V gene, CDR1 is SGHTA and CDR2 is FQGTGA. CDR3 DNA: TGTGCCAGCAGCCCCGGGGGGGCAGGCAATCAGCCCCAGCATTTT. Residues: CASSPGGAGNQPQHF. The full variable domain, rest sourced from reference TRBV7-3 and TRBJ1-5, is GAGVSQTPSNKVTEKGKYVELRCDPISGHTALYWYRQSLGQGPEFLIYFQGTGAADDSGLPNDRFFAVRPEGSVSTLKIQRTERGDSAVYLCASSPGGAGNQPQHFGDGTRLSIL.

This clonotype was seen at least ten times. The gene calls are TRBV6-6 and TRBJ1-5; no clear D. The V end lost 0 bases, the J end lost 1 base, and 13 bases lay between the germline ends. CDR3 length equals 17 residues. Germline assignment: CDR1 MNHNY and CDR2 SVGAGI (reference sequence). CDR3 region: CASSYSRGTTSNQPQHF. The CDR3 DNA follows: TGTGCCAGCAGTTACTCGCGGGGAACGACGAGCAATCAGCCCCAGCATTTT.

This clonotype was recorded many times. This chain joins TRBV28 and TRBJ2-1; tentative D call: TRBD2 (5 bases). Germline values: CDR1 MDHEN, CDR2 SYDVKM. The length of the CDR3 is 12 residues. Trimming pared 6 bases from V and 16 bases from J, leaving 19 bases between. DNA for the CDR3: TGTGCCAGCAGGAGCCGCACTAGTTTAGGTTTCTTC. Amino acids: CASRSRTSLGFF.

This chain uses TRBV24-1 with TRBJ1-2; 7 bases map to TRBD1. This CDR3 comprises 14 residues. Germline values: CDR1 KGHDR, CDR2 SFDVKD. V was clipped by 4 bases and J by 5 bases; unmatched bases: 6. CDR3 in amino acids: CATSDSGQIYGYTF. Written as DNA, the CDR3 is TGTGCCACCAGTGACTCGGGACAGATATATGGCTACACCTTC.

This clonotype was observed many times. The chain joins TRBV5-1 to TRBJ1-6; possible D gene TRBD1, 5 bases. Germline V gene data show CDR1 as SGHRS and CDR2 as YFSETQ. Between the trimmed V and J ends, which lost 7 bases and 7 bases, there was a span of 12 bases. The CDR3 has 13 amino acids. In DNA form, the CDR3 reads TGCGCCAGCGCGACAGATCACAATTCACCCCTCCACTTT. Encoded protein: CASATDHNSPLHF.

This clonotype was counted at least ten times. The chain carries TRBV20-1 and TRBJ1-2, with 9 bases matching TRBD1. Germline-derived CDR1 and CDR2 are DFQATT and SNEGSKA (reference sequence). The CDR3 loop spans 15 amino acids. Trimming at V came to 1 base and at J to 8 bases, leaving 11 bases not matched to a gene. As DNA, the CDR3 is TGCAGTGCTAGAGCCGACCTGACAGGGGGTGCGGGCTACACCTTC. Its protein is CSARADLTGGAGYTF.

To note about this clonotype: This may be a read error: a much more frequent sequence differs by one nucleotide. This chain connects TRBV27 to TRBJ2-7, with a tentative D call TRBD2 (5 bases). CDR3 length: 15 residues. V dropped 6 bases and J dropped 3 bases, with 18 bases sitting between them. Germline CDR1 MNHEY, CDR2 SMNVEV (reference sequence). In DNA, the CDR3 is TGTGCCAGCAGGGGATTGTGCAGCGGCTTCTACGAGCAGTACTTC. It translates to CASRGLCSGFYEQYF.

This clonotype was seen many times. The gene calls are TRBV4-1 and TRBJ1-2; TRBD1 might be the D (6 bases). This CDR3 is 17 amino acids long. Germline V lookup: CDR1 MGHRA, CDR2 YSYEKL. The germline V and J ends were trimmed by 1 base and 2 bases, with 17 bases remaining between them. The CDR3 is CASSQVGQGRGNYGYTF. The CDR3 bases are TGCGCCAGCAGCCAAGTGGGGCAGGGGCGCGGGAACTATGGCTACACCTTC.

Regarding this clonotype: A read error is possible here, since a much larger clone lies one base away. This sequence joins TRBV7-2 and TRBJ1-1; D is possibly TRBD1 (5 bases). The CDR3 contains 14 residues. Germline V gene data show CDR1 as SGHTA and CDR2 as FQGNSA. CDR3 in DNA: TGTGCCGGCAGCTTTCTCGGGGCGCGGACTGAAGCTTTCTTT. Translation: CAGSFLGARTEAFF. Looking up the rest from reference TRBV7-2 and TRBJ1-1 gives the full variable domain: GAGVSQSPSNKVTEKGKDVELRCDPISGHTALYWYRQSLGQGLEFLIYFQGNSAPDKSGLPSDRFSAERTGGSVSTLTIQRTQQEDSAVYLCAGSFLGARTEAFFGQGTRLTVV.

At least ten counts were recorded for this clonotype. The chain links TRBV28 to TRBJ2-1, with D uncertain. V shed 5 bases and J shed 6 bases, with 20 bases lying between them. Per germline, CDR1 MDHEN and CDR2 SYDVKM. CDR3 size: 16 residues. In nucleotides, the CDR3 is TGTGCCAGCAGTCCCCTTGCTTTTCCCGGTAGCAATGAGCAGTTCTTC. Its translation is CASSPLAFPGSNEQFF.

There are many counts of this clonotype. This chain connects TRBV6-9 to TRBJ2-2; no firm D call. V lost 4 bases, J lost 0 bases, and 6 bases lay in between. Germline CDR1 and CDR2: MNHGY and SVAAGI. The length of the CDR3 is 14 residues. In nucleotides, the CDR3 is TGTGCCAGCAGTTGGGCCACGAACACCGGGGAGCTGTTTTTT. This codes for CASSWATNTGELFF.

This clonotype was seen a handful of times. It may be a read error: a sequence one base away is much more abundant. The chain joins TRBV25-1 to TRBJ2-1; 8 bases fit TRBD2. The CDR3 has 16 residues. The junction had 14 bases not matched to a gene; V was cut back by 2 bases and J by 11 bases. CDR1 MGHDK and CDR2 SYGVNS come from the germline V gene. CDR3 nucleotide sequence: TGTGCCAGCAGTGAACCCCGGGGGGGAGGGTATGGTAAGCAGTTCTTC. Translating it yields CASSEPRGGGYGKQFF.

The chain joins TRBV7-2 to TRBJ2-3, with TRBD2 matching over 10 bases. The germline V gene encodes CDR1 SGHTA and CDR2 FQGNSA. The CDR3 length is 18 residues. V was pared by 2 bases and J by 5 bases, with 13 bases of the junction left unmatched. The CDR3 spells CASSLSRSGRVVGDTQYF. DNA of the CDR3: TGTGCCAGCAGCTTATCGCGAAGCGGGAGGGTTGTAGGAGATACGCAGTATTTT.

This clonotype was seen repeatedly, ten times or more. The chain links TRBV11-2 to TRBJ2-6; D gene uncertain. Germline values: CDR1 SGHAT, CDR2 FQNNGV. The ends were cut back, 3 bases at V and 0 bases at J, with 6 bases in the middle. There are 15 residues in the CDR3. CDR3 region: CASSFSISGANVLTF. The DNA for the CDR3 is TGTGCCAGCAGCTTTTCTATCTCTGGGGCCAACGTCCTGACTTTC.